This T cell receptor beta chain was identified in a study of T-cell reconstitution after alpha-beta-depleted transplantation in children. Germline V CDR1 and CDR2: SGHRS, YFSETQ. Trimming pared 2 bases from V and 3 bases from J, leaving 14 bases between. This CDR3 has 16 residues. Overall study results and limits: The study reportedly traced alpha-beta T cells about two months after transplant to several hundred expanded graft clones.

It was with unique molecular identifiers that the TCRbeta library was prepared. Each CDR3 protein gets one entry after TCRdb re-called the PCR reads with MiXCR. The sample consists of 530,000 or so distinct CDR3 sequences, over 25% of them appearing once. A few counts support this clonotype. Antigen specificity is unknown. The rearrangement uses TRBV5-1 and TRBJ2-2; the D gene is possibly TRBD1 (6 bases). The sample in question was PBMCs, obtained before TCRalphabeta/CD19-depleted stem cell transplant. This TCR was sampled from a boy in the first two years of life with Wiskott-Aldrich syndrome, due to receive a stem cell transplant. CDR3 nucleotide sequence: TGCGCCAGCAGCTTATCCAGGGGCTGGGACACCGGGGAGCTGTTTTTT. The encoded protein is CASSLSRGWDTGELFF.